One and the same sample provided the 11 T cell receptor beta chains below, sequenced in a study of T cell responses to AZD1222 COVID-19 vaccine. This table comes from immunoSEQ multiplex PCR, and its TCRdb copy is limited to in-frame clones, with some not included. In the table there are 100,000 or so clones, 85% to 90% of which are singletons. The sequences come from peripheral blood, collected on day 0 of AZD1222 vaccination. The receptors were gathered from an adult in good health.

CDR3 coding DNA: TGTGCCAGCAGTTTTCTTGGACTGCTAAACACTGAAGCTTTCTTT. Protein product: CASSFLGLLNTEAFF. The chain is built from TRBV27 and TRBJ1-1; D remains ambiguous. CDR1 is MNHEY and CDR2 is SMNVEV in the germline V gene (reference sequence). Trimming pared 3 bases from V and 2 bases from J, leaving 13 bases between. The CDR3 runs to 15 residues.

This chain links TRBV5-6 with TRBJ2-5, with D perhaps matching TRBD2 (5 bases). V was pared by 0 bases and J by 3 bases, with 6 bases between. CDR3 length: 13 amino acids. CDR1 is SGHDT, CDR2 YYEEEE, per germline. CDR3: CASSLAAEETQYF. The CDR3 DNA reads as TGTGCCAGCAGCTTGGCAGCGGAAGAGACCCAGTACTTC.

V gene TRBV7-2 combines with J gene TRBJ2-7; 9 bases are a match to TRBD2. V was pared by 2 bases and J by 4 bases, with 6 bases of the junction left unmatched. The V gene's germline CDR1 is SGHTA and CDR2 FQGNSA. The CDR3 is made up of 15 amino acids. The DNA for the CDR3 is TGTGCCAGCAGCTTATGGCGGGAGGGGAGGTACGAGCAGTACTTC. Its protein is CASSLWREGRYEQYF.

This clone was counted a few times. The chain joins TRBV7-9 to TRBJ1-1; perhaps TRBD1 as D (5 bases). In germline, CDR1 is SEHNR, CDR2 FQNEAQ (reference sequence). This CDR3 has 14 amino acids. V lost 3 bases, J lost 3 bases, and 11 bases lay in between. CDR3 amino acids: CASSFLGGDTEAFF. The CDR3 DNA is TGTGCCAGCAGCTTCCTCGGGGGGGACACTGAAGCTTTCTTT.

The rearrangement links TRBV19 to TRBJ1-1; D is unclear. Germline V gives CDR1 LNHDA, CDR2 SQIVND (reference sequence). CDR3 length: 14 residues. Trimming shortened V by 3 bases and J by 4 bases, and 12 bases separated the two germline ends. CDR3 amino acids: CASSIAGSGTEAFF. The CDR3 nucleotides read TGTGCCAGTAGTATCGCCGGGTCGGGCACTGAAGCTTTCTTT.

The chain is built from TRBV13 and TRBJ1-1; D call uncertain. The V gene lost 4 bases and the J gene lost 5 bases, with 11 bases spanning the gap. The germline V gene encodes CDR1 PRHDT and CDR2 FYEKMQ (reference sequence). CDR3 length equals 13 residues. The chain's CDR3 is CASSSLWGTEAFF. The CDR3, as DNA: TGTGCCAGCAGCTCCCTCTGGGGTACTGAAGCTTTCTTT.

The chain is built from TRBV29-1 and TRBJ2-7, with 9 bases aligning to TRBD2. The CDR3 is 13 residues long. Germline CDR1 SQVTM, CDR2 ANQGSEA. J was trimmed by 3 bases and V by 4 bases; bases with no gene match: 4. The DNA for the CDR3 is TGCAGCGTTGCTAGCGGGAACTTCTACGAGCAGTACTTC. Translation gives CSVASGNFYEQYF.

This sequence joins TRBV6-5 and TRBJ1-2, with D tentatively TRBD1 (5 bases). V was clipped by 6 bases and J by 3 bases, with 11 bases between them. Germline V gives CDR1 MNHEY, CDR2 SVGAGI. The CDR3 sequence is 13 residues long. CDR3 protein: CASSPPGHYGYTF. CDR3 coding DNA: TGTGCCAGCAGCCCCCCGGGGCACTATGGCTACACCTTC.

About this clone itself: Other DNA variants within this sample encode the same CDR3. The CDR3 DNA reads as TGTGCCTCCCCGGGGGGCTCTAGCACAGATACGCAGTATTTT. This translates into CASPGGSSTDTQYF. This chain joins TRBV30 and TRBJ2-3, with D perhaps TRBD2 (7 bases). This CDR3 contains 14 residues. Germline V gene data show CDR1 as GTSNPN and CDR2 as SVGIG (reference sequence). Trimming took off 7 bases at V and 0 bases at J, with 14 bases between the two ends. Full variable domain (outside the CDR3, taken from reference TRBV30 and TRBJ2-3): SQTIHQWPATLVQPVGSPLSLECTVEGTSNPNLYWYRQAAGRGLQLLFYSVGIGQISSEVPQNLSASRPQDRQFILSSKKLLLSDSGFYLCASPGGSSTDTQYFGPGTRLTVL.

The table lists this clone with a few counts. For the CDR3, the DNA is TGTGCCAGTAACAGAGGCCGGTCAAAAATGAACACTGAAGCTTTCTTT. This sequence encodes CASNRGRSKMNTEAFF. The chain employs TRBV19 and TRBJ1-1; unclear D gene. Germline CDR1 reads LNHDA; CDR2 reads SQIVND (reference sequence). V shed 7 bases and J shed 0 bases, with 18 bases lying between them. The CDR3 loop spans 16 amino acids. The whole variable domain, filled in from reference TRBV19 and TRBJ1-1, reads DGGITQSPKYLFRKEGQNVTLSCEQNLNHDAMYWYRQDPGQGLRLIYYSQIVNDFQKGDIAEGYSVSREKKESFPLTVTSAQKNPTAFYLCASNRGRSKMNTEAFFGQGTRLTVV.

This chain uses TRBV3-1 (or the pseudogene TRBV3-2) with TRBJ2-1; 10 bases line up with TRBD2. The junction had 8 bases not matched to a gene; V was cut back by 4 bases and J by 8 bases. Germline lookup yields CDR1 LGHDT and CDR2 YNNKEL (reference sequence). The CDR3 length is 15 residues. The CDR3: CASSPLAGAPDEQFF. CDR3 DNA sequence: TGTGCCAGCAGCCCCCTAGCGGGGGCCCCTGATGAGCAGTTCTTC.